The T cell receptor (beta chain) under discussion was sequenced for a study of regulatory T cells in long-lasting Graves disease. Overall study: Antithyroid drug use was under 3 months in newly diagnosed Graves' patients. Whole-study findings and limits: It is possible that accuracy was reduced by the small size of the sample.

The CDR3 sequence is 17 residues long. V lost 2 bases, J lost 3 bases, and 13 bases stayed unmatched. CDR1 is MNHEY, CDR2 SVGAGI, per germline. Construction of TCR beta libraries relied on iRepertoire HTBI primers and on Arm-PCR targeting CDR3 regions. Via MiXCR, TCRdb re-called the multiplex PCR reads, giving one row per CDR3 protein. This table has 400,000 to 500,000 distinct CDR3 sequences, about 15% appearing once. This clonotype came up many times. What it binds is unknown. As to time point: newly diagnosed GD, antithyroid drugs for less than 3 months. The TCR library was prepared using RNA isolated from PBMCs. One endocrinology department in Xi'an, China, was where patients came from. The sample was also reused in another study, on T cells in Graves' hyperthyroidism and ophthalmopathy. That source reports: Blood shared most expanded thyroid clonotypes above 0.001.

This TCR was sampled from a young woman with Graves disease. The specimen comprised peripheral blood mononuclear cells (PBMCs), sampled at new diagnosis, from a patient treated with antithyroid drugs. V gene TRBV6-5 combines with J gene TRBJ2-7; 7 positions match TRBD2. CDR3 sequence: CASSYNFRAGEGYEQYF. CDR3 DNA sequence: TGTGCCAGCAGTTACAACTTTAGGGCGGGAGAAGGCTACGAGCAGTACTTC.